The source of this T cell receptor beta chain is a study of T cell responses to AZD1222 COVID-19 vaccine. Notes on the study in general: Targeting of unmutated variant regions was reportedly seen in nearly half of spike-specific TCRs. Only a handful of people who got AZD1222 tested seropositive at baseline. The breadth and depth of Spike-specific TCRs increased once two AZD1222 doses had been given. Repertoires were obtained only post-peak T cell response.

Repertoires were generated with immunoSEQ multiplex PCR, while TCRdb's copy carries only in-frame clones and drops some. Here the sample spans about 150,000 clones, nearly 95% being singletons. With respect to this clone: Its antigen is not identified.

V shed 4 bases, J shed 6 bases, and the junction held 10 bases outside the gene matches. The CDR3 has 16 amino acids. Germline CDR1 and CDR2: SEHNR and FQNEAQ (reference sequence). The specimen comprised peripheral blood, sampled on day 0 of AZD1222 vaccination. This clonotype was obtained from an adult in good health. The genes are TRBV7-9 and TRBJ1-5, with 9 bases lining up with TRBD1. CDR3 in amino acids: CASSSPGQGAIQPQHF. DNA of the CDR3: TGTGCCAGCAGCTCACCGGGACAGGGTGCAATTCAGCCCCAGCATTTT.